This T cell receptor beta chain is from a study of blood T cell repertoires in COVID-19 (dated by TCRdb to about 2020). Some background on the complete study: Samples covering the acute and convalescent phases of COVID-19 were provided by collaborators in the United States, Italy and Spain. The prospective study material was composed of cDNA or gDNA derived from T cells, B-cell-depleted T cells, or PBMCs. The dataset comprised deeply sampled blood TCRbeta repertoires from subjects exposed to, actively infected with, or recovered from COVID-19. The repertoires were released in a freely available public database intended as a resource for research on the immune response to SARS-CoV-2. The samples were drawn from two sources: the first 160 participants of the ongoing ImmuneRACE study, and fewer than 1,500 subjects contributed by 6 global collaborators. Sample metadata almost always included a de-identified subject ID, COVID-19 status, age in years and sex. Where HLA class I and class II types were available, the types were taken from metadata supplied by the sample provider, not from assay-based typing. The full study reports these points: The quantity of clinical and demographic metadata differed by source and by participant and was supplied without curation.

Samples from volunteer blood donors who had recovered from COVID-19 were contributed by a second Seattle source. The collaborating institutions used their own protocols to collect whole blood in K2EDTA tubes. For TCRbeta analysis, collaborators shipped samples as frozen whole blood, isolated PBMCs, or DNA extracted from either of those sample types. Trimmed from V: 2 bases; trimmed from J: 1 base; junction bases lacking a gene match: 12. Its CDR3 holds 18 amino acids, cysteine through phenylalanine. Left in the record is the CDR3 DNA by itself, 54 bases read in frame from the first base. For CDR1 and CDR2, the germline V gene (reference sequence) lists PRHDT and FYEKMQ. TCRbeta CDR3 regions were amplified from genomic DNA using the immunoSEQ Assay, a bias-controlled multiplex PCR. As for the authors' bioinformatics: Within the assay, amplification of reference gene primers was used to estimate how many nucleated cells each sample contained. Sequence reads were collapsed and filtered to measure the absolute abundance of every unique TCRbeta CDR3 rearrangement. For each sample, productive Simpson clonality was calculated by taking the square root of Simpson's diversity index across productive rearrangements. TCRdb took this table from immuneACCESS and kept in-frame rearrangements with V and J called. Such tables lack part of the clones; where checked against another copy, unresolved V genes explain under half of the gap, and the rest is unexplained. The D gene and trimming were derived from the DNA, and the V and J assignments and clone size from that table. Recorded for this sample are approximately 150,000 clones; about 83% of them occurred a single time. The top ten hold approximately 18% of the sample.

About this clone itself: Its antigen has not been determined. Base qualities are not at hand, and no much larger clone is one base apart.

The sequence was collected from a woman between 70 and 85 years old who had recovered from COVID-19. The sequenced material came from peripheral blood. The rearrangement joined TRBV13 to TRBJ2-7, with 9 central nucleotides matching TRBD1. The base sequence is TGTGCCAGCAGCTTAAACCGGGACAGGGCCCACACTTCCTACGAGCAGTACTTC. Its protein product is CASSLNRDRAHTSYEQYF.